The T cell receptor beta chain described here comes from a study of shared clonotypes between healthy human individuals. Terminally differentiated effector memory CD45RA+ cells were left out of the naive CD8 fraction, which was CD45RO-negative and positively selected for CCR7. The V gene lost 9 bases and the J gene lost 8 bases, with 18 bases spanning the gap. Germline V gene data show CDR1 as SGHKS and CDR2 as YYEKEE (reference sequence). The CDR3 has 13 residues. Method: immunoSEQ multiplex PCR; TCRdb's copy keeps in-frame clones and lacks some. The data show around 580,000 clones, about 98% seen once.

This chain joins TRBV5-5 and TRBJ2-1; TRBD2 is a possible D gene (5 bases). The receptor's source is a man aged 25 to 40 in good health. What was sequenced was naive CD8+ T cells sorted from blood. CDR3 coding DNA: TGTGCCACCGGATACGGGATCGTCGATGAGCAGTTCTTC. Translation: CATGYGIVDEQFF.